This T cell receptor (beta chain) derives from a study of blood T cell repertoires in COVID-19. Across the whole study: Acute and convalescent COVID-19 specimens originated in the United States, Italy and Spain. Sample material is recorded as cDNA or gDNA derived from T cells, B-cell-depleted T cells, or PBMCs.

V lost 2 bases to trimming and J lost 0 bases, with 2 bases between them. CDR1 is GTSNPN and CDR2 is SVGIG in the germline V gene (reference sequence). This CDR3 spans 13 amino acids. As handled by the study authors: Estimated nucleated cell counts came from reference gene primer amplification. Some clones are missing from TCRdb's copy, which holds only in-frame ones; the method was immunoSEQ multiplex PCR. The DNA was the basis for D and trimming; V, J and clone size are from that table. The sample shows 200,000 to 300,000 clones, over 80% of them seen only once. The sequence derives from a woman in her thirties or forties with acute or convalescent COVID-19. The V call is TRBV30, the J call TRBJ2-6; D uncertain. The sample taken for sequencing was peripheral blood. In nucleotides, the CDR3 is TGTGCCTGGAGTCACTCTGGGGCCAACGTCCTGACTTTC. Encoded protein: CAWSHSGANVLTF.